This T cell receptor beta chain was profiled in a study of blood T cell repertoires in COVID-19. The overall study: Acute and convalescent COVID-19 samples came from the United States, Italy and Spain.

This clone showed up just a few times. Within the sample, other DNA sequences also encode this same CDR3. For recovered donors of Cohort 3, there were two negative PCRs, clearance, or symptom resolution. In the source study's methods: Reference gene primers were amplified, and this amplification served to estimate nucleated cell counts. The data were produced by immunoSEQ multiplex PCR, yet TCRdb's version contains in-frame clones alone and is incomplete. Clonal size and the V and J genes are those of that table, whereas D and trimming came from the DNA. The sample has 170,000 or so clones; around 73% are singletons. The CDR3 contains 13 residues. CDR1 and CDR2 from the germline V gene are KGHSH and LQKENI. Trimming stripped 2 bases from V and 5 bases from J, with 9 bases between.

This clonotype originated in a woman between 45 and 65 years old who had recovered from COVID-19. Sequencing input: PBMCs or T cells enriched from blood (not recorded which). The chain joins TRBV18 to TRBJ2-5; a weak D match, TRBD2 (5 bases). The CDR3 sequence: CASSPGGEETQYF. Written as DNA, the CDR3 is TGTGCCAGCTCACCAGGTGGGGAGGAGACCCAGTACTTC.